The T cell receptor (beta chain) under discussion was sequenced for a study of response to subunit inactivated influenza vaccine. Findings of the study overall: Authors suggested each seasonal flu vaccination may recruit only limited numbers of new T cells.

One entry per CDR3 protein, called by TCRdb with MiXCR from the RT-PCR reads. The profile shows 800,000 or so distinct CDR3 sequences, 21% of them singletons. A remark on this clonotype: The antigen remains undetermined.

J lost 6 bases, V lost 3 bases, and 1 base had no gene match. CDR3 length equals 14 residues. Germline V gene sequence: CDR1 ENHRY, CDR2 SYGVKD. The material was PBMCs from blood, obtained about 5 days after vaccination. This sequence was found in a man aged 45-65 years who received an inactivated influenza vaccine. The rearrangement joins TRBV10-3 to TRBJ2-1, with 11 bases that match TRBD2. CDR3 DNA: TGTGCCATCAGTGACGGACTAGCGGGCAATGAGCAGTTCTTC. It codes for CAISDGLAGNEQFF.